The 23 T cell receptor beta chains listed next were all sequenced from one sample in a study of blood T cell repertoires in COVID-19. Only in-frame clones appear in the TCRdb table, and some are missing; sequencing was by immunoSEQ multiplex PCR. The sample shows under 200,000 clones, about 88% of them seen only once. Sequenced input: PBMCs or T cells enriched from blood (not recorded which). Receptors originate from a woman in her 50s who had recovered from COVID-19.

The chain has TRBV11-2 and TRBJ2-7, with a weak D call TRBD1 (6 bases). The V gene's germline CDR1 is SGHAT and CDR2 FQNNGV. The CDR3 is 14 amino acids. The V and J ends lost 0 bases and 2 bases respectively, with 8 bases between them. Written as DNA, the CDR3 is TGTGCCAGCAGCTTAGACTGGGGGCCCTACGAGCAGTACTTC. It translates to CASSLDWGPYEQYF.

The chain combines TRBV24-1 with TRBJ2-5; weak D call: TRBD1 (6 bases). The CDR3 has 12 amino acids. Trimming removed 0 bases from V and 13 bases from J, with 11 bases in between. The germline gives CDR1 KGHDR, CDR2 SFDVKD. For the CDR3, the DNA is TGTGCCACCAGTGATTTGAGGGACATGTTGTACTTC. This encodes CATSDLRDMLYF.

The chain is built from TRBV29-1 and TRBJ1-2; no clear D. From germline, CDR1 is SQVTM and CDR2 ANQGSEA. V lost 4 bases and J 2 bases, leaving 8 bases between the germline ends. This CDR3 has 12 amino acids. The CDR3 is CSVAEANYGYTF. CDR3 coding DNA: TGCAGCGTTGCGGAGGCAAACTATGGCTACACCTTC.

The V call is TRBV2, the J call TRBJ2-7; 13 positions match TRBD2. Per germline, CDR1 SNHLY and CDR2 FYNNEI. The CDR3 is made up of 15 amino acids. J lost 3 bases, V lost 1 base, and 0 bases had no gene match. As DNA, the CDR3 is TGTGCCAGCAGTGAAGGACTAGCGGGAGGCTACGAGCAGTACTTC. It is translated as CASSEGLAGGYEQYF.

The rearrangement joins TRBV21-1 to TRBJ1-4; TRBD1, the table's D call, lacks a check against the DNA. TRBV21-1 is a pseudogene locus. This CDR3 has 12 amino acids. As DNA, the CDR3 is TGTGCCAGAAGACAGGGGTATGAAAAACTGTTTTTT. It translates to CARRQGYEKLFF.

The CDR3 bases are TGCGCCAGCAGTCAATCGTCCCGGGGGTTGAACAATGAGCAGTTCTTC. Encoded protein: CASSQSSRGLNNEQFF. This chain joins TRBV23-1 and TRBJ2-1; a possible D gene is TRBD2 (6 bases). TRBV23-1 is given ORF status, its function remaining uncertain. The V gene lost 0 bases and the J gene lost 5 bases, with 14 bases spanning the gap. The CDR3 spans 16 residues.

This chain connects TRBV11-3 to TRBJ2-7, with D perhaps TRBD2 (6 bases). The length of the CDR3 is 15 residues. V was clipped by 5 bases and J by 1 base, with 15 bases between them. Germline V gene sequence: CDR1 SGHNT, CDR2 YENEEA. The CDR3 DNA sequence: TGTGCCAGCAGCCCCTCTAGCGTAACTTCCTACGAGCAGTACTTC. Protein sequence: CASSPSSVTSYEQYF.

This clone was picked up a small number of times. The gene calls are TRBV6-6 and TRBJ1-1, with 10 bases identical to TRBD1. Unmatched junction bases numbered 2, after V lost 1 base and J lost 6 bases. The CDR3 contains 14 residues. Germline V gene lookup returns CDR1 MNHNY and CDR2 SVGAGI (reference sequence). CDR3 protein: CASSYWDRGSEAFF. In nucleotides, the CDR3 is TGTGCCAGCAGTTACTGGGACAGGGGCTCTGAAGCTTTCTTT.

This sequence joins TRBV21-1 and TRBJ2-1; the table's D call of TRBD2 was not tested on the DNA. TRBV21-1 is given as a pseudogene. CDR3 length: 15 residues. Here the CDR3 DNA reads TGTGCCAGCAGCAAAGTGGCGCGGGAGAGGAATGAGCAGTTCTTC. Translating gives CASSKVARERNEQFF.

V and J are TRBV30 and TRBJ1-4, with D uncertain. The CDR3 is 13 amino acids. V was trimmed by 2 bases and J by 7 bases, leaving 11 bases between them. The germline V gene encodes CDR1 GTSNPN and CDR2 SVGIG (reference sequence). In nucleotides, the CDR3 is TGTGCCTGGAGTTTAGCAGAGGGTGAAAAACTGTTTTTT. Protein sequence: CAWSLAEGEKLFF.

V usage is TRBV4-1 and J usage is TRBJ1-5, with D unclear. This CDR3 has 14 residues. Trimming took off 4 bases at V and 6 bases at J, with 13 bases between the two ends. CDR1 is MGHRA, CDR2 YSYEKL, per germline. The CDR3 loop reads CASSPRPAGQPQHF. The CDR3 nucleotides read TGCGCCAGCAGCCCTCGGCCTGCGGGTCAGCCCCAGCATTTT.

The chain is built from TRBV29-1 and TRBJ2-7; weak D call: TRBD1 (6 bases). V was cut by 8 bases and J by 2 bases, with 22 bases left in between. The length of the CDR3 is 15 residues. Germline CDR1 is SQVTM and CDR2 is ANQGSEA. In DNA, the CDR3 is TGCAGCCCGGTCCCGGACAGTAAGATAGCCTACGAGCAGTACTTC. Its translation is CSPVPDSKIAYEQYF.

The V call is TRBV3-1 (or the pseudogene TRBV3-2), the J call TRBJ2-3; TRBD2 aligns across 7 bases. Trimming took 5 bases from V and 5 from J; bases not matched to a gene: 10. The V gene's germline CDR1 is LGHDT and CDR2 YNNKEL (reference sequence). The CDR3 runs to 15 residues. The CDR3 bases are TGTGCCAGCAGCAGAAGCGGGGCCCGGGGAGATACGCAGTATTTT. Residues: CASSRSGARGDTQYF.

V and J are TRBV19 and TRBJ1-5; a weak D match, TRBD1 (5 bases). This CDR3 is built from 13 residues. Germline CDR1 LNHDA, CDR2 SQIVND (reference sequence). V lost 7 bases to trimming and J lost 4 bases, with 11 bases between them. CDR3 sequence: CASTQGWNQPQHF. CDR3 in DNA: TGTGCCAGTACCCAGGGTTGGAATCAGCCCCAGCATTTT. The variable domain in full, completed from reference TRBV19 and TRBJ1-5, reads DGGITQSPKYLFRKEGQNVTLSCEQNLNHDAMYWYRQDPGQGLRLIYYSQIVNDFQKGDIAEGYSVSREKKESFPLTVTSAQKNPTAFYLCASTQGWNQPQHFGDGTRLSIL.

The chain links TRBV3-1 (or the pseudogene TRBV3-2) to TRBJ2-3; 11 bases agree with TRBD2. V lost 4 bases, J lost 4 bases, and 7 bases stayed unmatched. The CDR3 sequence is 16 residues long. The germline V gene has CDR1 LGHDT and CDR2 YNNKEL (reference sequence). The DNA of the CDR3 is TGTGCCAGCAGCCCGCCGGGACTAGCGGTTTCAGATACGCAGTATTTT. Its translation is CASSPPGLAVSDTQYF.

The rearrangement joins TRBV6-2 or TRBV6-3 to TRBJ1-1; D not certain. Trimming shortened V by 2 bases and J by 1 base, and 8 bases separated the two germline ends. There are 14 residues in the CDR3. The V gene's germline CDR1 is MNHEY and CDR2 SVGEGT. CDR3 sequence (DNA): TGTGCCAGCAGTTACCGGGTTAGGAACACTGAAGCTTTCTTT. Its protein product is CASSYRVRNTEAFF.

This chain joins TRBV5-6 and TRBJ2-3; TRBD2 matches 12 bases. Germline CDR1 and CDR2: SGHDT and YYEEEE. The V and J ends lost 1 base and 1 base, in that order; junction bases with no gene match: 7. This CDR3 has 18 residues. The CDR3 bases are TGTGCCAGCAGCTTGCTGGGACTAGCGGGTTTAGGCACAGATACGCAGTATTTT. This gives the protein CASSLLGLAGLGTDTQYF.

The rearrangement uses TRBV4-1 and TRBJ2-3, with D perhaps matching TRBD1 (6 bases). The germline V gene encodes CDR1 MGHRA and CDR2 YSYEKL. The CDR3 has 16 amino acids. With 0 bases removed from V and 6 bases from J, the gap between germline ends came to 16 bases. CDR3: CASSQDRGPVRDTQYF. The CDR3 region has the DNA TGCGCCAGCAGCCAAGACAGGGGTCCGGTACGGGATACGCAGTATTTT.

The J gene is TRBJ2-1, the V gene TRBV3-1 (or the pseudogene TRBV3-2); weak D call: TRBD2 (7 bases). V was pared by 3 bases and J by 8 bases, with 14 bases between. The CDR3 sequence is 14 residues long. Germline lookup yields CDR1 LGHDT and CDR2 YNNKEL (reference sequence). The CDR3 spells CASSQLLGGHEQFF. The DNA of the CDR3 is TGTGCCAGCAGCCAGCTTCTGGGGGGGCATGAGCAGTTCTTC.

V and J are TRBV28 and TRBJ2-1; the match to TRBD2 covers 7 bases. Trimming removed 6 bases from V and 9 bases from J; junction bases left unmatched: 11. Germline V gene data show CDR1 as MDHEN and CDR2 as SYDVKM. The CDR3 is 14 residues long. In DNA form, the CDR3 reads TGTGCCAGCAGCGTGGGAGGGCCGCTGAGTGAGCAGTTCTTC. This gives the protein CASSVGGPLSEQFF. Using reference TRBV28 and TRBJ2-1 for the parts outside the CDR3, the full variable domain is DVKVTQSSRYLVKRTGEKVFLECVQDMDHENMFWYRQDPGLGLRLIYFSYDVKMKEKGDIPEGYSVSREKKERFSLILESASTNQTSMYLCASSVGGPLSEQFFGPGTRLTVL.

The chain is built from TRBV19 and TRBJ1-4, with TRBD1 matching 7 bases. With V trimmed by 8 bases and J by 4 bases, 10 bases remained unmatched. CDR3 length equals 15 residues. CDR1 and CDR2 from the germline V gene are LNHDA and SQIVND (reference sequence). CDR3 in amino acids: CASRTGQSFNEKLFF. In nucleotides, the CDR3 is TGTGCCAGTCGAACGGGACAGTCCTTTAATGAAAAACTGTTTTTT.

The chain couples TRBV12-3 or TRBV12-4 to TRBJ2-1; weak D call: TRBD1 (5 bases). The V end lost 1 base, the J end lost 6 bases, and 7 bases lay between the germline ends. This CDR3 comprises 13 residues. This chain's CDR3 is CASSLGRVNEQFF. In DNA form, the CDR3 reads TGTGCCAGCAGTTTAGGCAGGGTCAATGAGCAGTTCTTC.

Note on this clone: The junction does not match germline at one end; this may be a read error. The genes are TRBV6-1 and TRBJ2-1; TRBD2 agrees at 8 bases. In germline, CDR1 is MNHNS, CDR2 SASEGT. The CDR3 runs to 14 residues. Here the CDR3 reads CASREAGALSEQFF. DNA of the CDR3: TGTGCCAGCAGAGAAGCGGGAGCTCTCAGTGAGCAGTTCTTC.